The 15 T cell receptor beta chains below come from one sample, sequenced in a study of radiotherapy plus CTLA-4 blockade in lung cancer. Profiling relied on immunoSEQ multiplex PCR, and the TCRdb table lists in-frame clones only, not all of them. This sample yields 75,000 to 100,000 clones, of which just over 85% are seen a single time; about 5.3% belongs to the top ten. This sample comprised peripheral blood, obtained from a patient treated with radiotherapy plus ipilimumab. Receptors originate from a human donor with non-small cell lung cancer that progressed on radiotherapy plus ipilimumab.

The V and J genes are TRBV28 and TRBJ1-2; D unclear. The CDR3 extends over 12 amino acids. V lost 2 bases and J lost 4, with 5 bases in between. Germline CDR1 and CDR2: MDHEN and SYDVKM. CDR3 sequence reads: CASSLGPYGYTF. CDR3 coding DNA: TGTGCCAGCAGTTTAGGGCCCTATGGCTACACCTTC.

The chain employs TRBV5-1 and TRBJ2-2, with TRBD2 identical over 14 bases. Germline V lookup: CDR1 SGHRS, CDR2 YFSETQ. The CDR3 extends over 19 amino acids. Here the CDR3 reads CGSASSLGTSGGNTGELFF. The CDR3 DNA reads TGCGGATCCGCCAGCAGCTTGGGGACTAGCGGGGGGAACACCGGGGAGCTGTTTTTT.

J is TRBJ1-6 and V is TRBV9, with a tentative D call TRBD1 (6 bases). The CDR3 runs 15 residues. The germline V and J ends were trimmed by 4 bases and 8 bases, with 16 bases remaining between them. Germline CDR1 and CDR2: SGDLS and YYNGEE. The CDR3 bases are TGTGCCAGCAGCCAGGGGCCCGCCGGGGATTCACCCCTCCACTTT. Residues: CASSQGPAGDSPLHF.

The rearrangement joins TRBV7-9 to TRBJ2-7, with 9 nucleotides matching TRBD1. J gave up 2 bases and V 5 bases, and 4 bases lay outside the gene matches. The CDR3 totals 14 residues. Looked up from germline, CDR1 is SEHNR and CDR2 is FQNEAQ (reference sequence). The CDR3 spells CASSNRDRAYEQYF. Here the CDR3 DNA reads TGTGCCAGCAGCAACCGGGACAGGGCCTACGAGCAGTACTTC.

This sequence joins TRBV6-1 and TRBJ1-2; D remains ambiguous. This CDR3 has 14 amino acids. Trimming removed 2 bases from V and 0 bases from J, with 7 bases in between. Germline V gene lookup returns CDR1 MNHNS and CDR2 SASEGT. CDR3 nucleotide sequence: TGTGCCAGCAGTGAATACGGGTCTAACTATGGCTACACCTTC. This sequence encodes CASSEYGSNYGYTF.

V usage is TRBV20-1 and J usage is TRBJ2-1; possibly TRBD1 or TRBD2 for D (6 bases each). Looked up from germline, CDR1 is DFQATT and CDR2 is SNEGSKA (reference sequence). Trimming left V 7 bases short and J 6 bases short, with 10 bases between. The CDR3 has 11 amino acids. CDR3 in amino acids: CSGRGANEQFF. CDR3 bases: TGCAGTGGTAGGGGGGCCAATGAGCAGTTCTTC.

This clone was observed once. This chain links TRBV2 with TRBJ2-7; 8 nucleotides agree with TRBD2. The CDR3 loop spans 14 amino acids. Trimming at V came to 6 bases and at J to 3 bases, leaving 7 bases not matched to a gene. From germline, CDR1 is SNHLY and CDR2 FYNNEI. The CDR3 nucleotides are TGTGCCAGCAGGGCGACTAGCGTTGACTACGAGCAGTACTTC. It encodes CASRATSVDYEQYF.

The chain combines TRBV28 with TRBJ2-1, with TRBD2 matching 12 bases. The CDR3 runs 15 residues. J gave up 9 bases and V 6 bases, and 9 bases lay outside the gene matches. The germline V gene has CDR1 MDHEN and CDR2 SYDVKM. Written as DNA, the CDR3 is TGTGCCAGCAGGCCGGGCGGGACTAGCGGGTTTGAGCAGTTCTTC. Protein sequence: CASRPGGTSGFEQFF.

This chain uses TRBV6-1 with TRBJ1-5; 9 bases match TRBD1. With V trimmed by 3 bases and J by 5 bases, 8 bases remained unmatched. The CDR3 runs 16 residues. Germline lookup yields CDR1 MNHNS and CDR2 SASEGT. CDR3 sequence (DNA): TGTGCCAGCAGTGAGTACAGGGGGCGAGGTGATCAGCCCCAGCATTTT. It translates to CASSEYRGRGDQPQHF.

This clone was picked up one time. This chain links TRBV6-6 with TRBJ2-7; 11 bases fit TRBD2. With V trimmed by 6 bases and J by 2 bases, 6 bases remained unmatched. This CDR3 spans 15 amino acids. The germline V gene encodes CDR1 MNHNY and CDR2 SVGAGI (reference sequence). This CDR3 is CASSELAGATYEQYF. The CDR3 DNA follows: TGTGCCAGCAGCGAACTAGCGGGAGCAACCTACGAGCAGTACTTC.

This sequence joins TRBV12-2 and TRBJ1-2; the listed D gene, TRBD1, was not tested against the DNA. TRBV12-2 is a listed pseudogene. The CDR3 totals 10 residues. CDR3 sequence (DNA): TGTGCAAGTGGACAGGGTGGCTACACCTTC. Translation: CASGQGGYTF.

This chain joins TRBV4-1 and TRBJ2-1; D is undetermined. CDR3 length: 15 residues. Per the germline V gene, CDR1 is MGHRA and CDR2 is YSYEKL. The V gene lost 1 base and the J gene lost 0 bases, with 7 bases spanning the gap. This chain's CDR3 is CASSQGVHSYNEQFF. CDR3 DNA: TGCGCCAGCAGCCAAGGGGTCCACTCCTACAATGAGCAGTTCTTC.

The V gene is TRBV6-6, the J gene TRBJ2-5; 9 bases line up with TRBD2. V was clipped by 10 bases and J by 2 bases; unmatched bases: 8. This CDR3 is 14 amino acids long. CDR1 MNHNY and CDR2 SVGAGI come from the germline V gene (reference sequence). In nucleotides, the CDR3 is TGTGCCACCTTGCAAGCGGGAGGTCAAGAGACCCAGTACTTC. As protein: CATLQAGGQETQYF.

The CDR3 bases are TGCGCCAGCAGCACGAGGGACGGCTCCTACGAGCAGTACTTC. Translated: CASSTRDGSYEQYF. This chain connects TRBV5-1 to TRBJ2-7; tentatively, D is TRBD1 or TRBD2 (5 bases each). V lost 4 bases and J 0 bases, leaving 11 bases between the germline ends. CDR1 and CDR2 from the germline V gene are SGHRS and YFSETQ. This CDR3 spans 14 amino acids.

This rearrangement joins TRBV6-5 to TRBJ2-1, with D hard to call. Trimming removed 4 bases from V and 8 bases from J, with 12 bases in between. This CDR3 is 13 amino acids long. The germline V gene has CDR1 MNHEY and CDR2 SVGAGI. The CDR3 region has the DNA TGTGCCAGCAGTTTCCTAGGGCCAGATGAGCAGTTCTTC. Translation gives CASSFLGPDEQFF.